The rows below give T cell receptor beta chains drawn from one sample of a study of blood T cell repertoires in COVID-19. Repertoires were generated with immunoSEQ multiplex PCR, while TCRdb's copy carries only in-frame clones and drops some. Counted here are under 200,000 clones, roughly 86% occurring once; the ten biggest clones make up approximately 7%. The specimen was peripheral blood. The receptors come from a man aged 45-65 years with active or convalescent COVID-19. Each CDR3 is given with its conserved first and last residue. Each record gives: CDR3 protein, J gene, V gene.

CASSLDPGSKNIQYF | TRBJ2-4 | TRBV5-8
CASSPAVGELFF | TRBJ2-2 | TRBV13
CASISYLRWDRVTYGYTF | TRBJ1-2 | TRBV7-9
CASSLSGGFDEKLFF | TRBJ1-4 | TRBV3-1/TRBV3-2
CASSLGRGETQYF | TRBJ2-5 | TRBV7-8
CASSSSGTGENEKLFF | TRBJ1-4 | TRBV5-1
CATSDQRDRLGETQYF | TRBJ2-5 | TRBV24-1
CASSIITGTSGQNPYNEQFF | TRBJ2-1 | TRBV27
CASSQKGWTSYYEQYF | TRBJ2-7 | TRBV3-1/TRBV3-2
CSATGSMNTEAFF | TRBJ1-1 | TRBV29-1